Presented here are 10 T cell receptor beta chains from one specimen sequenced in a study. TCRdb reprocessed the 5' RACE reads via MiXCR and lists one record per CDR3 protein. The sample contains 50,000 to 65,000 distinct CDR3 sequences, around 26% of which appear only once. Material for sequencing was tumor-infiltrating memory CD4+ T cells sorted from the breast tumor. Subset denoted: memory CD4+ T cells, CD4+CD45RO+CD25-. The receptors originated from a female donor with breast cancer.

This sequence joins TRBV7-8 and TRBJ2-1, with a tentative D call TRBD2 (5 bases). CDR3 length: 16 amino acids. The germline V and J ends were trimmed by 7 bases and 0 bases, with 16 bases remaining between them. Germline CDR1 SGHVS, CDR2 FQNEAQ. CDR3: CASTFRGMSSYNEQFF. The CDR3 DNA sequence: TGTGCCAGCACCTTCAGAGGGATGAGCTCCTACAATGAGCAGTTCTTC.

The chain carries TRBV7-2 and TRBJ1-1; D is undetermined. The CDR3 sequence is 13 residues long. V lost 1 base, J lost 7 bases, and 10 bases lay in between. Germline V CDR1 and CDR2: SGHTA, FQGNSA. This chain's CDR3 is CASSLGAGVEAFF. The CDR3 nucleotides read TGTGCCAGCAGCTTAGGGGCAGGAGTTGAAGCTTTCTTT.

This clonotype was detected a few times. The CDR3 bases are TGTGCCAGCAGCGTATGGGTGACAGCTAACTATGGCTACACCTTC. Its translation is CASSVWVTANYGYTF. The gene calls are TRBV9 and TRBJ1-2, with a tentative D call TRBD1 (5 bases). V shed 1 base and J shed 0 bases, with 10 bases lying between them. The CDR3 length is 15 residues. Germline-derived CDR1 and CDR2 are SGDLS and YYNGEE.

This clonotype was seen more than once but under ten times. The J gene is TRBJ1-6, the V gene TRBV18, with a weak D call TRBD1 (5 bases). Trimming took off 4 bases at V and 4 bases at J, with 11 bases between the two ends. CDR3 length: 15 amino acids. Germline assignment: CDR1 KGHSH and CDR2 LQKENI. CDR3 sequence: CASSQGPKYNSPLHF. The CDR3 region has the DNA TGTGCCAGCTCACAGGGGCCGAAGTATAATTCACCCCTCCACTTT.

Only a few counts were recorded for this clonotype. This chain uses TRBV5-1 with TRBJ1-2; D gene ambiguous. The CDR3 totals 13 residues. V gave up 0 bases and J gave up 4 bases, with 7 bases separating them. CDR1 is SGHRS, CDR2 YFSETQ, per germline. The CDR3 spells CASSLDPGYGYTF. The CDR3 region has the DNA TGCGCCAGCAGCTTGGATCCCGGCTATGGCTACACCTTC.

V is TRBV12-3 or TRBV12-4 and J is TRBJ1-5; D is uncertain. Trimming left V 5 bases short and J 3 bases short, with 5 bases between. CDR3 length: 12 amino acids. This CDR3 is CASSLYNQPQHF. The CDR3 DNA follows: TGTGCCAGCAGTCTATACAATCAGCCCCAGCATTTT.

As concerns this clonotype: A much larger clone lies one base from this, so it may be a read error. The V and J genes are TRBV5-1 and TRBJ2-1; no clear D. This CDR3 has 13 amino acids. The germline V gene has CDR1 SGHRS and CDR2 YFSETQ. CDR3 amino acids: CASGLTQNNEQFF. Here the CDR3 DNA reads TGCGCCAGCGGCTTGACACAAAACAATGAGCAGTTCTTC. The full variable domain, its missing parts supplied by reference TRBV5-1 and TRBJ2-1, is KAGVTQTPRYLIKTRGQQVTLSCSPISGHRSVSWYQQTPGQGLQFLFEYFSETQRNKGNFPGRFSGRQFSNSRSEMNVSTLELGDSALYLCASGLTQNNEQFFGPGTRLTVL.

This clonotype turned up a few times. The chain has TRBV5-1 and TRBJ1-2; 9 nucleotides match TRBD1. The germline CDR1 and CDR2 sequences are SGHRS and YFSETQ. With V trimmed by 0 bases and J by 10 bases, 16 bases remained unmatched. The length of the CDR3 is 17 residues. The CDR3 loop is CASSLDSGLGQGSLYTF. DNA of the CDR3: TGCGCCAGCAGCTTGGATTCCGGGTTGGGACAGGGTTCTCTCTACACCTTC.

This chain links TRBV20-1 with TRBJ2-1; D might be TRBD1 (6 bases). Trimming cost V 2 bases and J 5 bases, with 7 bases left between them. The CDR3 is 12 residues long. Looked up from germline, CDR1 is DFQATT and CDR2 is SNEGSKA (reference sequence). For the CDR3, the DNA is TGCAGTGCTAGACAGGGGAACAATGAGCAGTTCTTC. It specifies CSARQGNNEQFF.

J is TRBJ1-5 and V is TRBV15; D is perhaps TRBD1 (6 bases). Deletions cut 6 bases from V and 3 bases from J, with 12 bases between. Germline CDR1 reads LNHNV; CDR2 reads YYDKDF (reference sequence). The CDR3 length is 14 residues. CDR3 coding DNA: TGTGCCACCAGAAGGGGGGCTAACAATCAGCCCCAGCATTTT. It yields the protein CATRRGANNQPQHF.